This entry is about one T cell receptor (beta chain). The antigen is undetermined. Germline lookup yields CDR1 MNHEY and CDR2 SVGEGT. CDR3 length: 16 amino acids. Trimming stripped 5 bases from V and 8 bases from J, with 22 bases between. The data stem from a study of identical twins. MiXCR, applied by TCRdb to the 5' RACE reads, yields one record per CDR3 protein. The sample carries about 700,000 distinct CDR3 sequences, around 8.6% recorded once. Broader study findings: Excess twin sharing in beta out-of-frame sequences was weaker.

These sequences were also reported in another study, on yellow fever vaccine responses in identical twins.

This clonotype was obtained from a woman aged 18 to 35 in good health. Sequenced input: PBMCs. This sequence joins TRBV6-2 or TRBV6-3 and TRBJ2-1; tentatively, D is TRBD2 (6 bases). The CDR3 sequence: CASSPVRLVLTHEQFF. DNA of the CDR3: TGTGCCAGCAGTCCCGTCCGACTAGTCCTAACCCATGAGCAGTTCTTC.